This T cell receptor beta chain was captured by sequencing in a study of T-cell memory formation after mild COVID-19. Study in general: Clusters of TCRs were largely donor specific.

Regarding the study as a whole: Nothing confirmed that second-wave clones peaking on day 37 were specific for SARS-CoV-2. Among CD4+ contracting clones, most were CM and EM, and CD8+ ones EMRA.

The CDR3 totals 15 residues. The V and J ends lost 0 bases and 9 bases, in that order; junction bases with no gene match: 7. Germline V gene sequence: CDR1 MGHRA, CDR2 YSYEKL. The 5'RACE method, run with constant-segment primers, produced TCR alpha and TCR beta cDNA libraries (carrying sample barcodes and UMIs). TCRdb processed the 5' RACE reads anew with MiXCR; each CDR3 protein has one entry. This sample has around 320,000 distinct CDR3 sequences, with roughly a fifth found just once. Relative to its sample, this clonotype is large. Its target is not known. V and J are TRBV4-1 and TRBJ2-1; 8 bases map to TRBD2. Sequencing was done on a sample of PBMCs or a T cell subset sorted from them (not recorded which). The receptor comes from a man aged 18 to 29 who had mild COVID-19 (a few samples of this study predate the infection). Cell type and time point are not known. The CDR3 loop is CASSQDSGGAGEQFF. In DNA, the CDR3 is TGCGCCAGCAGCCAAGATTCCGGGGGGGCCGGTGAGCAGTTCTTC.